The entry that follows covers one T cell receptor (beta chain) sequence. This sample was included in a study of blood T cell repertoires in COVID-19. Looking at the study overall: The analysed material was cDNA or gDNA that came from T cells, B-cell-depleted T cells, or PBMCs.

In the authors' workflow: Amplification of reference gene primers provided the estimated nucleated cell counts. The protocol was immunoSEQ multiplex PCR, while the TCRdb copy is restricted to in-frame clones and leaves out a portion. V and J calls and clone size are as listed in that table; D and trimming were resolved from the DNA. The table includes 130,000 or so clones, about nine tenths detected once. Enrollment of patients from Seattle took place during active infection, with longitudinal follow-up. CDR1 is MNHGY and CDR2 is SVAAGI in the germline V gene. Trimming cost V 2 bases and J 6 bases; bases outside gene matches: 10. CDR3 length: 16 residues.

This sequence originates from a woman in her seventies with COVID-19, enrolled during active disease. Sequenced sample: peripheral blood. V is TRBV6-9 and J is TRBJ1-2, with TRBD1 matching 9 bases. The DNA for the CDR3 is TGTGCCAGCAGTTATGCCCGGGACAGGGATCGTGATGGCTACACCTTC. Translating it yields CASSYARDRDRDGYTF.